Many counts were recorded for the clone carrying this T cell receptor beta chain. Its antigen remains unidentified. The data derive from a study of T cells in Graves' hyperthyroidism and ophthalmopathy. Template material for amplifying TCR beta CDR3 regions consisted of RNA transcripts. An initial round of RT-PCR targeting the TCR CDR3 relied on the HTBI primer set. TCRdb redid the calling of the multiplex PCR reads with MiXCR, one entry per CDR3 protein. Of about 420,000 distinct CDR3 sequences in the sample, 15% to 17% were seen once. V was clipped by 2 bases and J by 3 bases; unmatched bases: 6. The CDR3 extends over 17 amino acids. Germline values: CDR1 SNHLY, CDR2 FYNNEI. General observations from the study: Separating ophthalmopathy from stable hyperthyroidism was achieved by a 13 V-J model. Most thyroid clonotypes expanded above 0.001 were also detected in blood.

When ophthalmopathy did not progress within 18 months, Graves' hyperthyroidism was considered stable. Exclusions: uncontrolled infection, other autoimmune disease, pregnancy, lactation. J is TRBJ2-7 and V is TRBV2; 14 bases line up with TRBD2. The receptor comes from a young woman with Graves' hyperthyroidism. Sample: blood. CDR3 protein: CASSERLAGGHIYEQYF. In DNA, the CDR3 is TGTGCCAGCAGTGAAAGACTAGCGGGAGGGCATATCTACGAGCAGTACTTC.